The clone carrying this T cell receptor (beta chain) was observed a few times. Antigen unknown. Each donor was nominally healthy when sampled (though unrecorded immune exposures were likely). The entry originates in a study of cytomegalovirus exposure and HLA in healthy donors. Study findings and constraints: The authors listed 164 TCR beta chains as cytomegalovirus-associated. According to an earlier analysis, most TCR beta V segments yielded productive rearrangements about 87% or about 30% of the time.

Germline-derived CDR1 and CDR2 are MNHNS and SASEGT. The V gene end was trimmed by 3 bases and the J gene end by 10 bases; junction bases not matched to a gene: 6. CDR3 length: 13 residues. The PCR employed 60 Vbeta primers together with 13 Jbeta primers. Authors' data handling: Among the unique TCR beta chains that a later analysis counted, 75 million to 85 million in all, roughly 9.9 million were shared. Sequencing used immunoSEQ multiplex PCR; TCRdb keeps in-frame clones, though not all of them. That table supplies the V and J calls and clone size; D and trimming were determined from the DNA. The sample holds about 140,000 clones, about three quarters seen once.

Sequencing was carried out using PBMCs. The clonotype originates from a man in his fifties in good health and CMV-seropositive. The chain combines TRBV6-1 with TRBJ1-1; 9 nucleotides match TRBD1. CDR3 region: CASSEDRGGGAFF. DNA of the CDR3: TGTGCCAGCAGTGAGGACAGGGGCGGAGGAGCTTTCTTT.